This T cell receptor beta chain came from a study of T cell responses to AZD1222 COVID-19 vaccine. Trimming pared 3 bases from V and 5 bases from J, leaving 14 bases between. Germline V lookup: CDR1 KGHSH, CDR2 LQKENI. The CDR3 is 15 amino acids. Notes on this clone: Its antigen remains unknown.

Assay used: immunoSEQ multiplex PCR; TCRdb lists only in-frame clones, some missing. The sample shows roughly 150,000 clones, roughly nine tenths of them seen only once. Timing groups of about 4 and about 12 weeks for second doses were pooled. Regarding the study as a whole: Along spike, vaccine-associated CD4 TCRs were found throughout, with dominance at 160-218 and 743-854. Every sample of the repertoires postdated the peak T cell response.

The chain links TRBV18 to TRBJ1-5; D may be TRBD1 (6 bases). Sequenced material: peripheral blood, taken 28 days after the second AZD1222 dose. The TCR originated in an adult who received the AZD1222 COVID-19 vaccine. The CDR3 nucleotides read TGTGCCAGCTCACCGGATCAGGGGAGAGATCAGCCCCAGCATTTT. It yields the protein CASSPDQGRDQPQHF.